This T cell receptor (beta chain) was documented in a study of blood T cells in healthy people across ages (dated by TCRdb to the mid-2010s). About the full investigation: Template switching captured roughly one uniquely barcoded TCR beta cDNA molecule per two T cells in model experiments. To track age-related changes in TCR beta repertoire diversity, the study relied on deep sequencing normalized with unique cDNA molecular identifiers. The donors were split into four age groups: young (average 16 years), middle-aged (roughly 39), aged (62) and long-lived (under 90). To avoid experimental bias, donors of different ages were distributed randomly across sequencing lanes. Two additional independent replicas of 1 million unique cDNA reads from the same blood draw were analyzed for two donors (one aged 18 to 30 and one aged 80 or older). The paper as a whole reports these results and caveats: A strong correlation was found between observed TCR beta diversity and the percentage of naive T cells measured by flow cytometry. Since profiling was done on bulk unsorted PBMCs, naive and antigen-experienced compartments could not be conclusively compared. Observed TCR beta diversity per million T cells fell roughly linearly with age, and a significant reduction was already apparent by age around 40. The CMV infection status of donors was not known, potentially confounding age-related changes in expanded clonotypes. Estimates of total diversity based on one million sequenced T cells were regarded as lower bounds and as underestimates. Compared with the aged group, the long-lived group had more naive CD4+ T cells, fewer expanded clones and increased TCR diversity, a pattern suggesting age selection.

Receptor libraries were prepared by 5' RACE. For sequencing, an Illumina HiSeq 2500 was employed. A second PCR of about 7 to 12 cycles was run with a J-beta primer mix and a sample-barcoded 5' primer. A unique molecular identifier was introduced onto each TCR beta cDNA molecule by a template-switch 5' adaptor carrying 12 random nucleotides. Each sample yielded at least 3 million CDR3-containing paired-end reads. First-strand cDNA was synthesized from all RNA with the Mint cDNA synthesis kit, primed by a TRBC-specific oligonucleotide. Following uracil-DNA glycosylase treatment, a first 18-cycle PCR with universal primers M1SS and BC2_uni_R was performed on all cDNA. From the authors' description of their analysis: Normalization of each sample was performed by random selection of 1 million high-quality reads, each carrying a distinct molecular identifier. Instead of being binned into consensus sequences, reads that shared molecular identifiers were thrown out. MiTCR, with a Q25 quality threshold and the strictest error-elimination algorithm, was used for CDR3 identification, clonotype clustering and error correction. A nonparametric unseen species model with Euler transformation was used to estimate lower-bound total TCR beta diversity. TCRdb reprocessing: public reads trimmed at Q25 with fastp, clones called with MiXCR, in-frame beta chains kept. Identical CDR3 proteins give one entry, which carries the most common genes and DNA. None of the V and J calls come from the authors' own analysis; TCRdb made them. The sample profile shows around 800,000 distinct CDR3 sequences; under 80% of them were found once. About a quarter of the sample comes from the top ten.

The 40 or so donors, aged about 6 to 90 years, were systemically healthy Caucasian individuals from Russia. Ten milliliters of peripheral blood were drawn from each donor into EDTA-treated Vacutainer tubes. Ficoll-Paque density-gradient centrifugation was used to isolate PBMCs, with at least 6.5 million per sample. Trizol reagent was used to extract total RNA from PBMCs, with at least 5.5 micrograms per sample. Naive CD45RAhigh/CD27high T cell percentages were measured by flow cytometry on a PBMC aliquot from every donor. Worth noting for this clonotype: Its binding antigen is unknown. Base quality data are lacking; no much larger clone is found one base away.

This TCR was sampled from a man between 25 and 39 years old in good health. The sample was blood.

The sequenced DNA is TGCGCCAGCAGCCAAGATTGGCCAGACTCCTACGAGCAGTACTTC. It specifies CASSQDWPDSYEQYF. The rearrangement joined TRBV4-3 to TRBJ2-7, with the D segment identity uncertain. Cut back by 0 bases and 0 bases, the V and J ends lie 9 bases apart. The CDR3 has 15 amino acids, counting the end cysteine and phenylalanine. The only DNA kept is the CDR3, 45 bases in frame from the first base. CDR1 LGHNA and CDR2 YSLEER were looked up in the germline V gene.